The clone carrying this TCR beta chain is a singleton in its sample. The sample originates from a study of blood T cell repertoires in COVID-19. The CDR3 consists of 14 residues. Germline-derived CDR1 and CDR2 are ENHRY and SYGVKD. Trimming at V came to 8 bases and at J to 6 bases, leaving 11 bases not matched to a gene. Clones were read by immunoSEQ multiplex PCR, and TCRdb kept only the in-frame ones, dropping some. This sample has 180,000 or so clones, with 70% to 85% found just once. This chain joins TRBV10-3 and TRBJ2-3, with 7 bases lining up with TRBD2. Sequenced material: peripheral blood. This sequence was found in a woman aged 80 or over with acute or convalescent COVID-19. DNA of the CDR3: TGTGCCATCTCCAGGCGGGAGCTAGTGGATACGCAGTATTTT. Protein product: CAISRRELVDTQYF.